This TCR beta chain originates from a study of OX40 agonist ivuxolimab in advanced cancers. Overall study context: Patients enrolled in dose escalation were diagnosed with hepatocellular carcinoma, melanoma, renal cell or head and neck cancer.

A note on this clone: What it binds is unknown.

Study conclusions and caveats: Dosing at 0.1 to 3.0 mg/kg was accompanied by clonal expansion of CD4+ and CD8+ blood T cells by week 6. The antigen specificity of the peripheral T cells (those that were expanded) was not determined. Expansion of clones was among the lowest in partial responders at 0.1-3.0 mg/kg.

V lost 1 base and J lost 4, with 8 bases in between. The V gene's germline CDR1 is SGDLS and CDR2 YYNGEE. CDR3 length equals 13 residues. The data were produced by immunoSEQ multiplex PCR, yet TCRdb's version contains in-frame clones alone and is incomplete. The sample includes 80,000 to 100,000 clones, roughly 93% of them seen just once. The sequence came from an adult with an advanced solid tumor such as melanoma, head and neck, liver or kidney cancer. This specimen was CD4+ or CD8+ T cells sorted from blood, taken in a trial of the OX40 agonist ivuxolimab. V and J are TRBV9 and TRBJ1-1, with D hard to call. In DNA form, the CDR3 reads TGTGCCAGCAGCGTATACTCCGGCACTGAAGCTTTCTTT. Translating it yields CASSVYSGTEAFF. The complete variable domain, with remaining parts taken from reference TRBV9 and TRBJ1-1, reads DSGVTQTPKHLITATGQRVTLRCSPRSGDLSVYWYQQSLDQGLQFLIQYYNGEERAKGNILERFSAQQFPDLHSELNLSSLELGDSALYFCASSVYSGTEAFFGQGTRLTVV.